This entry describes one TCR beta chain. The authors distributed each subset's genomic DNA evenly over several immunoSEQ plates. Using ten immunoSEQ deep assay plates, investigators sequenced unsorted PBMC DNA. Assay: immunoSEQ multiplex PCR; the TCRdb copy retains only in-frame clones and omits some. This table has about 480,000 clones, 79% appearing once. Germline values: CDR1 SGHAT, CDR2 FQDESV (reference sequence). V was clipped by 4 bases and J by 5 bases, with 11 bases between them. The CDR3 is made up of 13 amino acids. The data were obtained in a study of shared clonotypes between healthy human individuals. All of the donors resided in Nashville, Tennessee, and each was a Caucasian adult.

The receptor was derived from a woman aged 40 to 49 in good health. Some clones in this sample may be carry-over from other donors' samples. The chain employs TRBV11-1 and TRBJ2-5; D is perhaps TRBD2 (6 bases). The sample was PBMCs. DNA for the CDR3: TGTGCCAGCAGCTCCGGGAGAAAGGAGACCCAGTACTTC. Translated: CASSSGRKETQYF.